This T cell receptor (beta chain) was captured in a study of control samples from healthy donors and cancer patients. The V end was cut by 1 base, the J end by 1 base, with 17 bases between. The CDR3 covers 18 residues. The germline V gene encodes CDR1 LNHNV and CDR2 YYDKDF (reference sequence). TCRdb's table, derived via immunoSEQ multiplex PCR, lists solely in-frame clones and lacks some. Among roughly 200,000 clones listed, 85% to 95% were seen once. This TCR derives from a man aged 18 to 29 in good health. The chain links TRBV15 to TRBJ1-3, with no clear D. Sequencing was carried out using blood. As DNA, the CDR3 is TGTGCCACCAGCAGAGTTAAACTTACGGGCCGTTCTGGAAACACCATATATTTT. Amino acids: CATSRVKLTGRSGNTIYF.